The 25 T cell receptor beta chains in this list originate from one sample, sequenced in a study of human T cells and chemical hapten exposure. TCRdb ran MiXCR on the RACE reads and lists one entry per CDR3 protein. The table includes 150,000 to 200,000 distinct CDR3 sequences, 14% detected once. The time point is: patch test 1, 2 weeks after DPC sensitization. Treatment of the sample: therapeutic diphenylcyclopropenone sensitization with weekly scalp DPC. The specimen comprised whole blood, sampled in connection with sensitization to the hapten diphenylcyclopropenone (DPC). The receptors originated from a woman in her twenties or thirties with alopecia areata. Some clones in this sample may be carry-over from other donors' samples.

The V gene is TRBV12-3 or TRBV12-4, the J gene TRBJ1-6; 7 nucleotides agree with TRBD1. Germline trimming cut 5 bases from V and 2 bases from J; bases unmatched to any gene: 3. The CDR3 runs to 15 residues. CDR3 in amino acids: CASSPGTAYNSPLHF. CDR3 nucleotide sequence: TGTGCCAGCAGTCCAGGGACAGCCTATAATTCACCCCTCCACTTT.

The chain carries TRBV7-3 and TRBJ2-7, with 8 nucleotides matching TRBD2. CDR3 length: 17 residues. The V gene's germline CDR1 is SGHTA and CDR2 FQGTGA. Trimming took 7 bases from V and 2 from J; bases not matched to a gene: 16. The CDR3 DNA follows: TGTGCCAGCACCCTCTCGGCGGGAGGTTTTTATCCCTACGAGCAGTACTTC. As protein: CASTLSAGGFYPYEQYF.

The rearrangement links TRBV29-1 to TRBJ2-3; D is possibly TRBD1 or TRBD2 (5 bases each). CDR1 is SQVTM and CDR2 is ANQGSEA in the germline V gene. This CDR3 spans 13 amino acids. The V and J ends lost 6 bases and 3 bases respectively, with 13 bases between them. CDR3 amino acids: CSVELGTTDTQYF. The CDR3 nucleotides read TGCAGCGTCGAATTAGGGACGACAGATACGCAGTATTTT.

The chain carries TRBV18 and TRBJ1-2; a weak D match, TRBD1 (5 bases). Germline loops: CDR1 KGHSH, CDR2 LQKENI. The CDR3 runs to 14 residues. Trimming removed 6 bases at V and 3 bases at J, with 14 bases between. Written as DNA, the CDR3 is TGTGCCAGCTCTGAACAGGCGTCCGACTATGGCTACACCTTC. It specifies CASSEQASDYGYTF.

The V and J genes are TRBV6-2 or TRBV6-3 and TRBJ1-2; unclear D gene. The CDR3 extends over 15 amino acids. Germline V lookup: CDR1 MNHEY, CDR2 SVGEGT. V was trimmed by 0 bases and J by 4 bases, leaving 12 bases between them. This CDR3 reads CASSYSRQRFYGYTF. The CDR3 bases are TGTGCCAGCAGTTACTCGAGGCAGAGATTCTATGGCTACACCTTC.

This clonotype was seen more than once but under ten times. The chain has TRBV29-1 and TRBJ1-2; D is possibly TRBD1 (5 bases). The CDR3 spans 11 residues. Germline V gene sequence: CDR1 SQVTM, CDR2 ANQGSEA. The germline V and J ends were trimmed by 7 bases and 2 bases, with 8 bases remaining between them. Here the CDR3 reads CSARENYGYTF. The DNA of the CDR3 is TGCAGCGCCAGGGAAAACTATGGCTACACCTTC.

This clonotype was observed at least ten times. The chain has TRBV20-1 and TRBJ1-5, with TRBD1 as a possible D gene (6 bases). The CDR3 is 13 residues long. In germline, CDR1 is DFQATT, CDR2 SNEGSKA (reference sequence). V dropped 1 base and J dropped 12 bases, with 16 bases sitting between them. The CDR3 region has the DNA TGCAGTGCTAGAGTACCCCGACAGGCAAACCAGCATTTT. Its translation: CSARVPRQANQHF.

The chain couples TRBV4-1 to TRBJ1-6, with TRBD1 as a possible D gene (5 bases). The CDR3 length is 18 residues. V was clipped by 1 base and J by 6 bases, with 19 bases between them. CDR1 is MGHRA and CDR2 is YSYEKL in the germline V gene. CDR3 region: CASSQAGRAPAINSPLHF. Written as DNA, the CDR3 is TGCGCCAGCAGCCAAGCGGGCAGGGCCCCAGCTATTAATTCACCCCTCCACTTT.

The chain has TRBV5-1 and TRBJ2-2, with no clear D. The V gene's germline CDR1 is SGHRS and CDR2 YFSETQ. Trimming left V 1 base short and J 0 bases short, with 7 bases between. The CDR3 runs to 15 residues. The CDR3 nucleotides are TGCGCCAGCAGCTTGACTACCCCGAACACCGGGGAGCTGTTTTTT. Protein: CASSLTTPNTGELFF.

The chain links TRBV28 to TRBJ2-1; 9 bases are a match to TRBD1. Losses at the gene ends were 5 bases for V and 8 bases for J; bases not matched to a gene: 13. The CDR3 consists of 16 residues. CDR1 MDHEN and CDR2 SYDVKM come from the germline V gene. The CDR3 sequence: CASSTVDRGAGYEQFF. The CDR3 DNA follows: TGTGCCAGCAGTACCGTAGACAGGGGGGCAGGCTATGAGCAGTTCTTC. The full variable domain, with the rest looked up from reference TRBV28 and TRBJ2-1, is DVKVTQSSRYLVKRTGEKVFLECVQDMDHENMFWYRQDPGLGLRLIYFSYDVKMKEKGDIPEGYSVSREKKERFSLILESASTNQTSMYLCASSTVDRGAGYEQFFGPGTRLTVL.

This clonotype was observed a handful of times. CDR3 DNA sequence: TGTGCCAGCAGCTTGGCCGTGGGTAGCGTTAGGAACAATGAGCAGTTCTTC. It encodes CASSLAVGSVRNNEQFF. The chain couples TRBV5-6 to TRBJ2-1; tentative D call: TRBD2 (5 bases). This CDR3 comprises 17 residues. Trimming pared 0 bases from V and 5 bases from J, leaving 18 bases between. Germline CDR1 and CDR2: SGHDT and YYEEEE.

This clonotype has a count of ten or more. The chain combines TRBV5-1 with TRBJ1-5; 7 bases map to TRBD1. The CDR3 consists of 15 residues. CDR1 and CDR2 (germline): SGHRS, YFSETQ. Losses at the gene ends were 0 bases for V and 6 bases for J; bases not matched to a gene: 6. The CDR3 spells CASSLEGRDSQPQHF. The DNA of the CDR3 is TGCGCCAGCAGCTTGGAGGGGAGGGACAGTCAGCCCCAGCATTTT.

This clonotype was seen repeatedly, ten times or more. The chain combines TRBV24-1 with TRBJ2-1, with 12 bases fitting TRBD1. Germline V gene lookup returns CDR1 KGHDR and CDR2 SFDVKD. V shed 3 bases, J shed 4 bases, and the junction held 9 bases outside the gene matches. The CDR3 runs to 18 residues. CDR3 bases: TGTGCCACCAGTGATGTCCCGGGACAGGGGGCAAGATACAATGAGCAGTTCTTC. Amino acids: CATSDVPGQGARYNEQFF.

This chain connects TRBV30 to TRBJ1-1; D is undetermined. The length of the CDR3 is 12 residues. From germline, CDR1 is GTSNPN and CDR2 SVGIG (reference sequence). V was trimmed by 2 bases and J by 4 bases, leaving 8 bases between them. The CDR3 loop is CAWSSRSTEAFF. The CDR3 nucleotides read TGTGCCTGGAGTAGTAGGTCCACTGAAGCTTTCTTT.

The chain employs TRBV28 and TRBJ1-1; a possible D gene is TRBD1 (5 bases). Germline values: CDR1 MDHEN, CDR2 SYDVKM. V was pared by 7 bases and J by 8 bases, with 17 bases between. CDR3 length: 13 amino acids. The CDR3 nucleotides read TGTGCCAGCACTCCCGGCGGGGGAAGGGAAGCTTTCTTT. This gives the protein CASTPGGGREAFF.

The table lists this clonotype with many counts. The chain uses TRBV5-8 and TRBJ1-5; D is ambiguous. The V gene lost 5 bases and the J gene lost 6 bases, with 6 bases spanning the gap. CDR1 and CDR2 from the germline V gene are SGHTS and YDEGEE. The CDR3 is 11 amino acids. The CDR3 DNA is TGTGCCAGCAGTTTAAGTCAGCCCCAGCATTTT. Translated: CASSLSQPQHF.

This clonotype was seen only a few times. This chain connects TRBV2 to TRBJ2-6; D may correspond to TRBD1 or TRBD2 (6 bases each). Germline V CDR1 and CDR2: SNHLY, FYNNEI. The CDR3 spans 16 residues. V lost 5 bases and J 4 bases, leaving 15 bases between the germline ends. This chain's CDR3 is CASSSSRGQGANVLTF. The CDR3 region has the DNA TGTGCCAGCAGTAGTAGCCGGGGGCAAGGGGCCAACGTCCTGACTTTC.

This rearrangement joins TRBV4-2 to TRBJ1-3; D is possibly TRBD1 (6 bases). CDR3 length: 16 amino acids. Germline V lookup: CDR1 LGHNA, CDR2 YNFKEQ. V shed 0 bases and J shed 4 bases, with 13 bases lying between them. Here the CDR3 DNA reads TGTGCCAGCAGCCAAGAATGGCAGGGGCGAGGAAACACCATATATTTT. This codes for CASSQEWQGRGNTIYF.

This clonotype showed up just a few times. V and J are TRBV19 and TRBJ1-3; no clear D. The CDR3 runs to 14 residues. The V gene's germline CDR1 is LNHDA and CDR2 SQIVND (reference sequence). V lost 5 bases, J lost 1 base, and 9 bases lay in between. The CDR3 loop is CASSPRPSGNTIYF. The DNA for the CDR3 is TGTGCCAGTAGTCCCCGGCCTTCTGGAAACACCATATATTTT.

The chain is built from TRBV18 and TRBJ1-5, with D unresolved. This CDR3 is 15 amino acids long. Trimming removed 5 bases at V and 0 bases at J, with 11 bases between. In germline, CDR1 is KGHSH, CDR2 LQKENI. DNA for the CDR3: TGTGCCAGCTCAACCGACGCGCCTAGCAATCAGCCCCAGCATTTT. Protein sequence: CASSTDAPSNQPQHF.

The rearrangement joins TRBV21-1 to TRBJ1-1. TRBV21-1 is a recognized pseudogene. This CDR3 region has 16 residues. CDR3 coding DNA: TGTGCCAGCAGCAAAATCCAGCCTCTACTCGACACTGAAGCTTTCTTT. It encodes CASSKIQPLLDTEAFF.

This clonotype was observed a few times. This rearrangement joins TRBV5-1 to TRBJ2-3; possibly TRBD1 or TRBD2 for D (5 bases each). The CDR3 runs to 14 residues. Trimming removed 4 bases at V and 2 bases at J, with 11 bases between. Germline V gene data show CDR1 as SGHRS and CDR2 as YFSETQ. The CDR3 sequence is CASSIGDPTDTQYF. CDR3 nucleotides: TGCGCCAGCAGCATCGGGGACCCCACAGATACGCAGTATTTT.

This clonotype was seen more than once but under ten times. The rearrangement links TRBV4-2 to TRBJ2-5, with TRBD1 matching 7 bases. This CDR3 spans 16 amino acids. V lost 5 bases and J lost 5; bases outside the gene matches: 14. The V gene's germline CDR1 is LGHNA and CDR2 YNFKEQ. This CDR3 is CASSSQRSTGFETQYF. The CDR3 coding sequence is TGTGCCAGCAGCTCCCAGCGGTCGACAGGGTTTGAGACCCAGTACTTC.

The chain has TRBV28 and TRBJ2-2; perhaps TRBD2 as D (5 bases). Germline-derived CDR1 and CDR2 are MDHEN and SYDVKM. V was shortened by 7 bases and J by 1 base, with 13 bases between the two germline ends. The CDR3 covers 15 residues. CDR3 sequence: CASMRVAQNTGELFF. DNA of the CDR3: TGTGCCAGCATGCGGGTAGCGCAGAACACCGGGGAGCTGTTTTTT.

The rearrangement uses TRBV10-2 and TRBJ1-2; 9 bases are a match to TRBD1. The J segment lost 5 bases and the V segment lost 7 bases, leaving 2 bases of the junction unmatched. Germline values: CDR1 WSHSY, CDR2 SAAADI. The CDR3 totals 12 residues. CDR3 protein: CASTDRGYGYTF. CDR3 nucleotides: TGCGCCAGCACAGACAGGGGGTATGGCTACACCTTC.